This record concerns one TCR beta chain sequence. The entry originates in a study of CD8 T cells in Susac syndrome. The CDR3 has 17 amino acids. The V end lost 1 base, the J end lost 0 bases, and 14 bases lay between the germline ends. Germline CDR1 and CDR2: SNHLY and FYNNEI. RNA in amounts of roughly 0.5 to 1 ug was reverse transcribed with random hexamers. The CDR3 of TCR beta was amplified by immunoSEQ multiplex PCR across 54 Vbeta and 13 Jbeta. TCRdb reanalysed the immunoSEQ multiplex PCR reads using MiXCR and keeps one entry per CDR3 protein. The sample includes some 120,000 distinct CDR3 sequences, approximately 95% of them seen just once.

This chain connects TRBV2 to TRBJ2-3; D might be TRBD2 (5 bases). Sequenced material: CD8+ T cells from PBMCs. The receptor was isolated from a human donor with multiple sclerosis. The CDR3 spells CASSEEGSRTSTDTQYF. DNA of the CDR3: TGTGCCAGCAGTGAAGAGGGCAGCCGGACTAGCACAGATACGCAGTATTTT.